This entry lists 30 T cell receptor beta chains sequenced from one sample in a study of T cell responses to AZD1222 COVID-19 vaccine. Clones were read by immunoSEQ multiplex PCR, and TCRdb kept only the in-frame ones, dropping some. The table shows 120,000 or so clones, with roughly 92% occurring only once. Sample: peripheral blood, taken on day 0 of AZD1222 vaccination. The receptors stem from an adult in good health.

V and J are TRBV4-1 and TRBJ2-1; 8 nucleotides line up with TRBD1. Unmatched junction bases numbered 3, after V lost 3 bases and J lost 2 bases. CDR1 and CDR2 from the germline V gene are MGHRA and YSYEKL. The CDR3 is made up of 15 amino acids. The CDR3 DNA sequence: TGCGCCAGCAGCCAGCAGGGGGCAACCTACAATGAGCAGTTCTTC. Amino acids: CASSQQGATYNEQFF.

The chain couples TRBV27 to TRBJ1-4; D is perhaps TRBD1 (5 bases). Germline V gene data show CDR1 as MNHEY and CDR2 as SMNVEV (reference sequence). V gave up 2 bases and J gave up 7 bases, with 11 bases separating them. The CDR3 spans 14 residues. The CDR3 loop reads CASSLRRDPEKLFF. CDR3 nucleotides: TGTGCCAGCAGTTTACGGCGGGACCCTGAAAAACTGTTTTTT.

The chain couples TRBV18 to TRBJ2-5; D might be TRBD1 (5 bases). The CDR3 consists of 13 residues. Trimming pared 1 base from V and 4 bases from J, leaving 7 bases between. The germline V gene encodes CDR1 KGHSH and CDR2 LQKENI. The CDR3 loop is CASSPQRGETQYF. The CDR3 DNA is TGTGCCAGCTCACCACAAAGGGGAGAGACCCAGTACTTC. Supplemented by reference TRBV18 and TRBJ2-5, the full variable domain reads NAGVMQNPRHLVRRRGQEARLRCSPMKGHSHVYWYRQLPEEGLKFMVYLQKENIIDESGMPKERFSAEFPKEGPSILRIQQVVRGDSAAYFCASSPQRGETQYFGPGTRLLVL.

The chain employs TRBV18 and TRBJ2-7; D unresolved. The V end was cut by 0 bases, the J end by 2 bases, with 8 bases between. The CDR3 is 14 amino acids. CDR1 and CDR2 (germline): KGHSH, LQKENI. CDR3 sequence (DNA): TGTGCCAGCTCACCACCAAGCCTTCCCTACGAGCAGTACTTC. It specifies CASSPPSLPYEQYF.

The chain links TRBV4-1 to TRBJ2-7, with TRBD2 matching 12 bases. Germline V gene sequence: CDR1 MGHRA, CDR2 YSYEKL. CDR3 length: 17 residues. Trimming took 1 base from V and 6 from J; bases not matched to a gene: 10. The CDR3 DNA reads TGCGCCAGCAGCCAAGCGCCGCCTGGACTAGCGGGATCCGAGCAGTACTTC. Translation gives CASSQAPPGLAGSEQYF.

This chain uses TRBV12-3 or TRBV12-4 with TRBJ1-1; no reliable D call. V shed 5 bases and J shed 8 bases, with 9 bases lying between them. This CDR3 comprises 11 residues. This chain's CDR3 is CASSQRLEAFF. In nucleotides, the CDR3 is TGTGCCAGCAGTCAAAGGTTGGAAGCTTTCTTT.

This chain joins TRBV28 and TRBJ1-1, with D maybe TRBD1 (5 bases). The CDR3 spans 12 residues. The V gene lost 7 bases and the J gene lost 7 bases, with 13 bases spanning the gap. CDR1 is MDHEN, CDR2 SYDVKM, per germline. CDR3 residues: CASTPLGGEAFF. CDR3 DNA: TGTGCCAGCACCCCCCTGGGGGGTGAAGCTTTCTTT. The full variable domain, completed using reference TRBV28 and TRBJ1-1, is DVKVTQSSRYLVKRTGEKVFLECVQDMDHENMFWYRQDPGLGLRLIYFSYDVKMKEKGDIPEGYSVSREKKERFSLILESASTNQTSMYLCASTPLGGEAFFGQGTRLTVV.

CDR3: CASSLGTGLGETQYF. In nucleotides, the CDR3 is TGTGCCAGCAGCTTGGGGACAGGGCTGGGGGAGACCCAGTACTTC. The V call is TRBV5-8, the J call TRBJ2-5; TRBD1 matches 8 bases. There are 15 residues in the CDR3. V trimming: 0 bases; J trimming: 5 bases; junction bases outside the gene matches: 6. Looked up from germline, CDR1 is SGHTS and CDR2 is YDEGEE.

This chain links TRBV6-4 with TRBJ1-2, with a tentative D call TRBD1 (6 bases). Germline loops: CDR1 MRHNA, CDR2 SNTAGT. Trimming shortened V by 4 bases and J by 2 bases, and 14 bases separated the two germline ends. CDR3 length equals 15 residues. The CDR3 sequence: CASSVTGSLNYGYTF. In nucleotides, the CDR3 is TGTGCCAGCAGTGTCACAGGGTCTTTAAACTATGGCTACACCTTC.

V gene TRBV6-2 or TRBV6-3 combines with J gene TRBJ1-4; D call uncertain. Germline lookup yields CDR1 MNHEY and CDR2 SVGEGT. V lost 4 bases to trimming and J lost 8 bases, with 11 bases between them. This CDR3 has 13 residues. Here the CDR3 reads CASSSNVEEKLFF. CDR3 coding DNA: TGTGCCAGCAGTTCCAACGTAGAAGAAAAACTGTTTTTT.

This rearrangement joins TRBV10-1 to TRBJ2-2, with D possibly called TRBD1 or TRBD2 (5 bases each). The CDR3 is 14 amino acids. Trimming took off 3 bases at V and 5 bases at J, with 10 bases between the two ends. From germline, CDR1 is WNHNN and CDR2 SYGVQD (reference sequence). The CDR3 reads CASSEVWGTGELFF. For the CDR3, the DNA is TGCGCCAGCAGTGAAGTATGGGGGACCGGGGAGCTGTTTTTT.

The chain carries TRBV27 and TRBJ2-1; TRBD2 aligns across 8 bases. The V and J ends lost 1 base and 3 bases, in that order; junction bases with no gene match: 2. From germline, CDR1 is MNHEY and CDR2 SMNVEV (reference sequence). The CDR3 sequence is 15 residues long. The CDR3 reads CASSLWLAGYNEQFF. DNA of the CDR3: TGTGCCAGCAGTTTATGGCTAGCGGGCTACAATGAGCAGTTCTTC.

This rearrangement joins TRBV5-6 to TRBJ1-6, with D hard to call. Per germline, CDR1 SGHDT and CDR2 YYEEEE. V was clipped by 1 base and J by 6 bases, with 8 bases between them. This CDR3 region has 14 residues. For the CDR3, the DNA is TGTGCCAGCAGCTTGTACACCGTTAATTCACCCCTCCACTTT. Protein: CASSLYTVNSPLHF.

The chain combines TRBV11-3 with TRBJ1-1; D is possibly TRBD1 (5 bases). In germline, CDR1 is SGHNT, CDR2 YENEEA. V was pared by 0 bases and J by 5 bases, with 13 bases between. This CDR3 is built from 15 residues. The CDR3 DNA reads as TGTGCCAGCAGCTTAGAGGGGACGAGGGAGACTGAAGCTTTCTTT. It yields the protein CASSLEGTRETEAFF.

This chain's CDR3 is CASSRTGNYGYTF. In nucleotides, the CDR3 is TGTGCCAGCAGCCGGACAGGGAACTATGGCTACACCTTC. The chain links TRBV25-1 to TRBJ1-2; the match to TRBD1 covers 8 bases. The junction had 2 bases not matched to a gene; V was cut back by 6 bases and J by 2 bases. CDR1 MGHDK and CDR2 SYGVNS come from the germline V gene. CDR3 length: 13 amino acids.

The V call is TRBV5-8, the J call TRBJ1-6; D ambiguous. Germline loops: CDR1 SGHTS, CDR2 YDEGEE. CDR3 length: 14 residues. The V gene lost 0 bases and the J gene lost 9 bases, with 10 bases spanning the gap. The CDR3 coding sequence is TGTGCCAGCAGCTTGGGGGCAATAACTTCACCCCTCCACTTT. This gives the protein CASSLGAITSPLHF.

This chain joins TRBV27 and TRBJ2-3, with 13 bases lining up with TRBD2. V gave up 6 bases and J gave up 3 bases; unmatched junction bases: 3. Germline V gives CDR1 MNHEY, CDR2 SMNVEV (reference sequence). This CDR3 is 15 amino acids long. CDR3 in amino acids: CASRGLAGVTDTQYF. In nucleotides, the CDR3 is TGTGCCAGCAGAGGACTAGCGGGGGTAACAGATACGCAGTATTTT.

In regard to this clone: One end of the junction is discordant with germline, which a read error may explain. The chain combines TRBV6-5 with TRBJ1-2; 7 bases line up with TRBD1. Germline CDR1 and CDR2: MNHEY and SVGAGI. There are 12 residues in the CDR3. The CDR3 loop reads CARRTGFYGYTF. The CDR3 bases are TGTGCCCGCAGGACAGGTTTCTATGGCTACACCTTC.

The chain couples TRBV28 to TRBJ2-7; TRBD2 might be the D (5 bases). The CDR3 is made up of 10 amino acids. Germline V CDR1 and CDR2: MDHEN, SYDVKM. Trimming cost V 8 bases and J 3 bases, with 5 bases left between them. In nucleotides, the CDR3 is TGTGCCAGCCGGGGCTACGAGCAGTACTTC. Encoded protein: CASRGYEQYF.

The chain joins TRBV7-9 to TRBJ1-1; unclear D gene. The ends were cut back, 5 bases at V and 1 base at J, with 14 bases in the middle. Germline CDR1 and CDR2: SEHNR and FQNEAQ (reference sequence). The CDR3 is 15 amino acids. For the CDR3, the DNA is TGTGCCAGCAGCGTCCAGTCCGAGCGGAACACTGAAGCTTTCTTT. It yields the protein CASSVQSERNTEAFF.

The chain is built from TRBV12-3 or TRBV12-4 and TRBJ1-5; a weak D match, TRBD1 (5 bases). The V gene lost 6 bases and the J gene lost 2 bases, with 8 bases spanning the gap. This CDR3 comprises 13 residues. Written as DNA, the CDR3 is TGTGCCAGCAGCCCCAGGGGCAATCAGCCCCAGCATTTT. This translates into CASSPRGNQPQHF.

The CDR3 reads CASTTLGQVRGGEKLFF. CDR3 nucleotide sequence: TGTGCCAGCACCACGTTGGGACAGGTCCGCGGGGGGGAAAAACTGTTTTTT. The V and J genes are TRBV28 and TRBJ1-4; 8 bases are a match to TRBD1. The CDR3 is 17 amino acids. V shed 7 bases, J shed 8 bases, and the junction held 18 bases outside the gene matches. The V gene's germline CDR1 is MDHEN and CDR2 SYDVKM.

This clone showed up just once. V is TRBV5-1 and J is TRBJ2-5; D might be TRBD1 or TRBD2, each matching 5 bases. The CDR3 length is 13 residues. Trimming cost V 0 bases and J 4 bases, with 7 bases left between them. The germline V gene encodes CDR1 SGHRS and CDR2 YFSETQ. For the CDR3, the DNA is TGCGCCAGCAGCTTGGGGGGGTCAGAGACCCAGTACTTC. Its translation: CASSLGGSETQYF.

V is TRBV11-2 and J is TRBJ1-5; 7 nucleotides match TRBD1. J lost 0 bases, V lost 4 bases, and 3 bases had no gene match. Germline V gene data show CDR1 as SGHAT and CDR2 as FQNNGV. The CDR3 totals 15 residues. CDR3 protein: CASSSGQLSNQPQHF. CDR3 sequence (DNA): TGTGCCAGCAGCTCGGGACAGCTTAGCAATCAGCCCCAGCATTTT.

The rearrangement joins TRBV28 to TRBJ1-6; D not certain. This CDR3 region has 15 residues. In germline, CDR1 is MDHEN, CDR2 SYDVKM. Trimming stripped 3 bases from V and 7 bases from J, with 13 bases between. CDR3 sequence: CASSFTDNGNSPLHF. CDR3 in DNA: TGTGCCAGCAGTTTCACCGACAACGGGAATTCACCCCTCCACTTT.

The gene calls are TRBV27 and TRBJ1-3; the D gene is possibly TRBD1 (6 bases). Trimming left V 7 bases short and J 0 bases short, with 13 bases between. Germline V CDR1 and CDR2: MNHEY, SMNVEV (reference sequence). The CDR3 has 15 residues. In DNA, the CDR3 is TGTGCCAGCAAAATACAGGGAGCCTCTGGAAACACCATATATTTT. It encodes CASKIQGASGNTIYF.

Of note for this clone: One end of the junction fails to match germline, which may point to a read error. The CDR3 DNA reads TGTGCCAGCAGGGATGTGGCCTACTCCCACAATGAGCAGTTCTTC. Its translation is CASRDVAYSHNEQFF. V gene TRBV2 combines with J gene TRBJ2-1; D remains ambiguous. CDR1 is SNHLY and CDR2 is FYNNEI in the germline V gene. CDR3 length: 15 amino acids.

The CDR3: CASSRDRVSPLHF. CDR3 in DNA: TGTGCCAGCAGCCGGGACAGGGTTTCACCCCTCCACTTT. The V gene is TRBV28, the J gene TRBJ1-6; the match to TRBD1 covers 9 bases. The CDR3 is 13 residues long. Trimming cost V 6 bases and J 9 bases; bases outside gene matches: 3. Germline V gene lookup returns CDR1 MDHEN and CDR2 SYDVKM.

The rearrangement links TRBV28 to TRBJ1-2, with D unresolved. The CDR3 covers 12 residues. V gave up 4 bases and J gave up 8 bases, with 11 bases separating them. CDR1 is MDHEN, CDR2 SYDVKM, per germline. The CDR3 region has the DNA TGTGCCAGCAGTTCGGACTTCAGGGGCTACACCTTC. Its protein product is CASSSDFRGYTF.

The V and J genes are TRBV5-1 and TRBJ2-5; D possibly corresponds to TRBD1 (6 bases). Germline V gives CDR1 SGHRS, CDR2 YFSETQ. The CDR3 has 13 residues. Trimming cost V 4 bases and J 3 bases, with 10 bases left between them. The CDR3 protein is CASSPPGEETQYF. DNA for the CDR3: TGCGCCAGCAGCCCCCCAGGGGAAGAGACCCAGTACTTC.